This TCR beta chain was obtained from a study of T cell clonotyping in hematopoietic cell transplantation. General study findings and limits: Graft donor and pretransplant recipient Inverse Simpson Index values predicted broader posttransplant TCR diversity. Few recipient clonotypes overlapped donors; over 95% were de novo at given depth. Recipient TCR diversity dropped after transplant; expanded clonotypes rose from day 30 to 180.

From germline, CDR1 is SGHDN and CDR2 FVKESK. V lost 5 bases and J lost 2, with 16 bases in between. CDR3 length: 15 amino acids. Sequencing was performed with immunoSEQ multiplex PCR; in TCRdb, only in-frame clones are kept and a portion is missing. The table includes around 4,000 clones, around 96% detected once. With regard to this clone: Its specificity is unknown.

The source of this sequence is a male patient aged 70 to 80 who had an allogeneic stem cell transplant from an unrelated donor, so T cells may come from the graft donor. Some clones in this sample may be carry-over from other donors' samples. The sequenced sample was peripheral blood mononuclear cells, obtained 30 days after allogeneic stem cell transplant. The chain joins TRBV14 to TRBJ2-7, with D unclear. The CDR3 DNA reads TGTGCCAGCAGCTTGGTTGGGGTTCACCCCTACGAGCAGTACTTC. It yields the protein CASSLVGVHPYEQYF.